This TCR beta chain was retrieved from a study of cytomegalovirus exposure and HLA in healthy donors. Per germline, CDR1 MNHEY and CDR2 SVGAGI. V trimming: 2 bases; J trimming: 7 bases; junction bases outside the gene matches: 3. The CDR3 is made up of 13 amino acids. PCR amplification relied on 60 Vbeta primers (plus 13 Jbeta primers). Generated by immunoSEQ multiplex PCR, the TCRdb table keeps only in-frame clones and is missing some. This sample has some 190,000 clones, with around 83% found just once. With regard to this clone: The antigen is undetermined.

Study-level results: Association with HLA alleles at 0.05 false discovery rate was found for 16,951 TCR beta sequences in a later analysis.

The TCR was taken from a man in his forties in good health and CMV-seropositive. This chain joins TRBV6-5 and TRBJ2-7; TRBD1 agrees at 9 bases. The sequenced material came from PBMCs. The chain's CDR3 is CASSYGTGLEQYF. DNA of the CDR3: TGTGCCAGCAGTTACGGGACAGGGTTAGAGCAGTACTTC.